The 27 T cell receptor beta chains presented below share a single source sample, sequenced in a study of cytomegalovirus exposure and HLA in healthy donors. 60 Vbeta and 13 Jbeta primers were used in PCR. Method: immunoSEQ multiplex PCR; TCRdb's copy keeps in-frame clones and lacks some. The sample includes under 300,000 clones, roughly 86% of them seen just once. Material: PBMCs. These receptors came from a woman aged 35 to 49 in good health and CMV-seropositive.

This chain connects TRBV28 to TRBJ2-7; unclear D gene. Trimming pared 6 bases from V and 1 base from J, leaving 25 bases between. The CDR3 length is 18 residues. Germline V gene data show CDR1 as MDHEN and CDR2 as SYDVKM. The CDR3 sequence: CASSPTGFEVKRSYEQYF. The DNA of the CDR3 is TGTGCCAGCAGCCCGACCGGTTTTGAGGTGAAACGATCCTACGAGCAGTACTTC.

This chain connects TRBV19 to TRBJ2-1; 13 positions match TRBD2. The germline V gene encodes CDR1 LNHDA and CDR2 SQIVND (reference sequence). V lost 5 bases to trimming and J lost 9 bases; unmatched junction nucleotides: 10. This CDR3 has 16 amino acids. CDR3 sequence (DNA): TGTGCCAGTAGTCAGACTCCGGGACTAGCGGGAATTGAGCAGTTCTTC. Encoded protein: CASSQTPGLAGIEQFF.

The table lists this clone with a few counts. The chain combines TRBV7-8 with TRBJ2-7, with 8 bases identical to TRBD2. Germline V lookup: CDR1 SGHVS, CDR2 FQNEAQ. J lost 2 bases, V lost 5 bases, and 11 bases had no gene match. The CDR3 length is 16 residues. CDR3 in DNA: TGTGCCAGCAGCCCTCAAGGGCTAGCGGGTACCTACGAGCAGTACTTC. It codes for CASSPQGLAGTYEQYF.

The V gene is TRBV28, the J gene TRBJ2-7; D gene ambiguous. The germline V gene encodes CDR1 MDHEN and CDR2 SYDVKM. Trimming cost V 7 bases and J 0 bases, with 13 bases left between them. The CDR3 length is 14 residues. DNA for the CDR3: TGTGCCAGCACCGGAGCTTTCGCCTCCTACGAGCAGTACTTC. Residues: CASTGAFASYEQYF.

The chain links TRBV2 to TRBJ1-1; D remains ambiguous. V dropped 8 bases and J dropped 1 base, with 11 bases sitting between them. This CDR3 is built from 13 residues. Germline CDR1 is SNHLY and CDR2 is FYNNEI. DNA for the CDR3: TGTGCCAGCCATACTGAGGCGAACACTGAAGCTTTCTTT. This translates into CASHTEANTEAFF.

The CDR3: CASEEDNSYNEQFF. The CDR3 DNA reads TGTGCTAGTGAAGAGGATAACTCCTACAATGAGCAGTTCTTC. The V call is TRBV12-5, the J call TRBJ2-1; D is uncertain. V lost 7 bases and J lost 0, with 10 bases in between. Germline assignment: CDR1 LGHNT and CDR2 FRNRAP. The CDR3 is made up of 14 amino acids.

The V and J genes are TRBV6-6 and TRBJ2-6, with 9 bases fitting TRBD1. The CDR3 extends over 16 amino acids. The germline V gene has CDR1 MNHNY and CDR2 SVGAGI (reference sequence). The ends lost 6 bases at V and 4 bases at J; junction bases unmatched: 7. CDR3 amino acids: CASRAGDRGGANVLTF. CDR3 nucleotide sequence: TGTGCCAGCAGAGCCGGTGACAGGGGGGGGGCCAACGTCCTGACTTTC.

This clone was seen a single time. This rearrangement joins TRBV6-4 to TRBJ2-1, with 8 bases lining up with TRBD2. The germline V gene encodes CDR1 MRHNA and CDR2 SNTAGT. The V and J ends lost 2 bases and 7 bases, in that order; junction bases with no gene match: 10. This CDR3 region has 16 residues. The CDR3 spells CASSDRLGTSTNEQFF. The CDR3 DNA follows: TGTGCCAGCAGTGACCGCCTCGGGACTAGTACGAATGAGCAGTTCTTC.

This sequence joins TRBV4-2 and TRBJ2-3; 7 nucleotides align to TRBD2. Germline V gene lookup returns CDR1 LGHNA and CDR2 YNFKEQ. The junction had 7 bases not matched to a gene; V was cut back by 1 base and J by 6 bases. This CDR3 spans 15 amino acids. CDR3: CASSQGGGIPDTQYF. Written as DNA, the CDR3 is TGTGCCAGCAGCCAAGGGGGAGGGATTCCGGATACGCAGTATTTT.

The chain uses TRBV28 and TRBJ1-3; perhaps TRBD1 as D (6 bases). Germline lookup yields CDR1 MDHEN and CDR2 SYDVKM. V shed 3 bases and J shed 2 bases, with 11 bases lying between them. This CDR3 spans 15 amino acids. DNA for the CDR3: TGTGCCAGCAGTTTTCTGTGGGGGCCTGGAAACACCATATATTTT. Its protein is CASSFLWGPGNTIYF.

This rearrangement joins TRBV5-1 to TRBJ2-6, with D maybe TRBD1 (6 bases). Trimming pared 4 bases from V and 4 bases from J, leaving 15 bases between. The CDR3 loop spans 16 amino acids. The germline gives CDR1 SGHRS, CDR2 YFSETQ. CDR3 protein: CASSPPVGAGANVLTF. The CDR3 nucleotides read TGCGCCAGCAGCCCCCCGGTGGGGGCCGGGGCCAACGTCCTGACTTTC.

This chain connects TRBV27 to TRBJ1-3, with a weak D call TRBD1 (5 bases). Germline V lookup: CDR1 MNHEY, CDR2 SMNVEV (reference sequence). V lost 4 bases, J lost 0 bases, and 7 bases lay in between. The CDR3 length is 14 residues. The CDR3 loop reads CASSYRHSGNTIYF. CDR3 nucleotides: TGTGCCAGCAGTTACAGGCACTCTGGAAACACCATATATTTT.

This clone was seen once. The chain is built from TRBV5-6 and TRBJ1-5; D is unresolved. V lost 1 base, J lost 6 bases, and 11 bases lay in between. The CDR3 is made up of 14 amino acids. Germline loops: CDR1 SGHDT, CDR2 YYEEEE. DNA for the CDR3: TGTGCCAGCAGCTTGACCGCCGCGGGTCAGCCCCAGCATTTT. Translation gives CASSLTAAGQPQHF. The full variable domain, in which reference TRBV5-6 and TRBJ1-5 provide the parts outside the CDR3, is DAGVTQSPTHLIKTRGQQVTLRCSPKSGHDTVSWYQQALGQGPQFIFQYYEEEERQRGNFPDRFSGHQFPNYSSELNVNALLLGDSALYLCASSLTAAGQPQHFGDGTRLSIL.

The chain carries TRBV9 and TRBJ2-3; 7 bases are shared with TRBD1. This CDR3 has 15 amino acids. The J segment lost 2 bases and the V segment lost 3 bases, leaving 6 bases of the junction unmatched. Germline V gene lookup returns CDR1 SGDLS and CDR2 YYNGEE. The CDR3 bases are TGTGCCAGCAGCGAGACGGGACAGAACACAGATACGCAGTATTTT. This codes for CASSETGQNTDTQYF.

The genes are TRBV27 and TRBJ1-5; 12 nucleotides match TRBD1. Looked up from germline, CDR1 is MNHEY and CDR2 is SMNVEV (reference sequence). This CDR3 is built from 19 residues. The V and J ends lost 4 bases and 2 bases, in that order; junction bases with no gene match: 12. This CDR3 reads CASSSYGGQGARGNQPQHF. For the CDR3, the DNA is TGTGCCAGCAGTTCGTACGGGGGACAGGGGGCAAGGGGCAATCAGCCCCAGCATTTT.

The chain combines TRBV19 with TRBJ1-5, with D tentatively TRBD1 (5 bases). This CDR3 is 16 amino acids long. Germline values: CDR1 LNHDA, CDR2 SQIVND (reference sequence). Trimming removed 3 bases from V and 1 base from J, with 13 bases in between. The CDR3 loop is CASSIPEGRSNQPQHF. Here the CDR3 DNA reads TGTGCCAGTAGTATCCCCGAGGGGAGGAGCAATCAGCCCCAGCATTTT.

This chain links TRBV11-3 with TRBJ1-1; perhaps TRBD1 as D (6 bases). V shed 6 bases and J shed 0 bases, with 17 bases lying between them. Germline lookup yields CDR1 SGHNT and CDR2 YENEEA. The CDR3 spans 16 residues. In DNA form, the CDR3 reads TGTGCCAGCAGATCTGGACAGCTTTTTTTGAACACTGAAGCTTTCTTT. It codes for CASRSGQLFLNTEAFF.

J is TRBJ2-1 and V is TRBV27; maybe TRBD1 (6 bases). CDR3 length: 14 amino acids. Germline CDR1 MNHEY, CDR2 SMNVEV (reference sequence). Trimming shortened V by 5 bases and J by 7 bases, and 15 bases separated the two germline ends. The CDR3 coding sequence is TGTGCCAGCAGTCACCCCGACAGGAAGAATGAGCAGTTCTTC. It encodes CASSHPDRKNEQFF.

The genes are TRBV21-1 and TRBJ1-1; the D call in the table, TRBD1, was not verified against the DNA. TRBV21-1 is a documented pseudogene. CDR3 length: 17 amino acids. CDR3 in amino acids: CASSKANHRVKCTEAFF. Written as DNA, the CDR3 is TGTGCCAGCAGCAAAGCTAATCACAGGGTAAAGTGCACTGAAGCTTTCTTT.

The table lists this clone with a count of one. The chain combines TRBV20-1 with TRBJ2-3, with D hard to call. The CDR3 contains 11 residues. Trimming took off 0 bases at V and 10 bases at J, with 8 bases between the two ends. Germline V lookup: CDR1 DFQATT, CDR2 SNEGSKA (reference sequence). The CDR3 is CSARDPTAQYF. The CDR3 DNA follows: TGCAGTGCTAGAGATCCTACTGCGCAGTATTTT.

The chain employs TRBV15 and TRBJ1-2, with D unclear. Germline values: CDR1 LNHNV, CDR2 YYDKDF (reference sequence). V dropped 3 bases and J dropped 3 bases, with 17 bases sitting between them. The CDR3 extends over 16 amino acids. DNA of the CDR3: TGTGCCACCAGCAGTAGATTGACCCTCCGGGACTATGGCTACACCTTC. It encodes CATSSRLTLRDYGYTF. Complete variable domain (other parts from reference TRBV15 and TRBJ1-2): DAMVIQNPRYQVTQFGKPVTLSCSQTLNHNVMYWYQQKSSQAPKLLFHYYDKDFNNEADTPDNFQSRRPNTSFCFLDIRSPGLGDTAMYLCATSSRLTLRDYGYTFGSGTRLTVV.

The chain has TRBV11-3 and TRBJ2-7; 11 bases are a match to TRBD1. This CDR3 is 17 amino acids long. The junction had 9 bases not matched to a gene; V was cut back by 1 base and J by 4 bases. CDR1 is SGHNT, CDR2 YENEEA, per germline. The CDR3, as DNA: TGTGCCAGCAGCTTAGCTACCGGGACAGGGGGTTCATACGAGCAGTACTTC. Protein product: CASSLATGTGGSYEQYF.

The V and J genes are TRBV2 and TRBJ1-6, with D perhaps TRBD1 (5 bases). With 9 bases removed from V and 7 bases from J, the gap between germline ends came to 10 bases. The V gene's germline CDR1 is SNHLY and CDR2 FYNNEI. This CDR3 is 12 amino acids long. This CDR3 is CARGQVNSPLHF. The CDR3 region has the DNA TGTGCCAGAGGACAAGTAAATTCACCCCTCCACTTT.

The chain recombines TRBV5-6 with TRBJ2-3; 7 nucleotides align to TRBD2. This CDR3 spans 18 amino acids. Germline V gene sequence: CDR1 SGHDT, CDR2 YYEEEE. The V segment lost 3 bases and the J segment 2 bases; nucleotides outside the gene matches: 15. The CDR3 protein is CASSWLGLWGTNTDTQYF. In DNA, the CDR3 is TGTGCCAGCAGCTGGCTAGGTTTGTGGGGGACTAACACAGATACGCAGTATTTT.

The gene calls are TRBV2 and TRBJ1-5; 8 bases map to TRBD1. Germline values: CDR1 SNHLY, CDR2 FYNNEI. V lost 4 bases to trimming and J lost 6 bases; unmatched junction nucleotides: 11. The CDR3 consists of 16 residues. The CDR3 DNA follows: TGTGCCAGCAGTGTTGAAGGGACAGGTTTTGGTCAGCCCCAGCATTTT. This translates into CASSVEGTGFGQPQHF.

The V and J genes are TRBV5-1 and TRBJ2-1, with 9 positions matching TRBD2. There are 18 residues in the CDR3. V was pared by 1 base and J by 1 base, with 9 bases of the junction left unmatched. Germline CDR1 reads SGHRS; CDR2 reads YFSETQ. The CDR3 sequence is CASSLSLAGMGSYNEQFF. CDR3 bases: TGCGCCAGCAGCTTGAGTCTAGCGGGAATGGGGTCCTACAATGAGCAGTTCTTC.

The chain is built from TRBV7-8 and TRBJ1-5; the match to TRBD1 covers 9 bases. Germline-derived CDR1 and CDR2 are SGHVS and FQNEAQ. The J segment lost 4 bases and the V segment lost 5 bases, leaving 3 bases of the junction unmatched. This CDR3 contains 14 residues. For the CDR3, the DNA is TGTGCCAGCAGCCAAGGGACAGGGAATCAGCCCCAGCATTTT. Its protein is CASSQGTGNQPQHF.